This T cell receptor beta chain was obtained from a study of response to subunit inactivated influenza vaccine. Study-wide results and limits: That few new T cells are recruited by each seasonal influenza vaccination was the authors' suggestion.

This clonotype was seen a few times. The target antigen is unknown. Using its own MiXCR run on the RT-PCR reads, TCRdb lists one record per CDR3 protein. The table lists roughly 500,000 distinct CDR3 sequences, roughly a quarter of them singletons, with under 3.5% in the top ten. This same sample was also part of a study on T cells expressing NK-cell markers. As reported in that work: With UMIs, 5'RACE template switching was used to make TCR beta cDNA. Several experiments added an anti-gamma-delta TCR antibody to sort only alpha-beta TCR T cells. More than five donors showed dominant NKG2C+ clonotypes comprising about 1.0-7.0% of their CD8+ T cells. For four donors, these clonotypes were likewise the leading ones in the CD3+CD56-NKG2C+ fraction.

This sequence was found in a man between 45 and 60 years old who received an inactivated influenza vaccine. The input for sequencing was CD4+ T cells sorted from PBMCs, taken about 13 days after vaccination.

The DNA of the CDR3 is TGTGCCAGCAGTTTAGCCCGCAGATTAGGCAATGAGCAGTTCTTC. Encoded protein: CASSLARRLGNEQFF. The rearrangement uses TRBV27 and TRBJ2-1; unclear D gene. In germline, CDR1 is MNHEY, CDR2 SMNVEV (reference sequence). Trimming pared 2 bases from V and 6 bases from J, leaving 14 bases between. This CDR3 has 15 residues.